This T cell receptor (beta chain) was found in a study of T cell responses to AZD1222 COVID-19 vaccine. V lost 3 bases, J lost 4 bases, and 3 bases stayed unmatched. CDR1 is SGHRS, CDR2 YFSETQ, per germline. The CDR3 covers 16 residues. Data came from immunoSEQ multiplex PCR; TCRdb stores just in-frame clones and leaves some out. The sample includes around 87,000 clones, around 90% of them seen just once. Of note for this clone: Its antigen remains unknown.

Study-level results: It was only after the peak T cell response that any repertoires were sampled. Across the whole spike, CD4 TCRs peaked at regions 160-218 and 743-854. Elevations in Spike-specific TCR breadth and depth followed administration of two AZD1222 doses.

The sample consisted of peripheral blood, taken on day 0 of AZD1222 vaccination. V is TRBV5-1 and J is TRBJ2-1; 14 bases are a match to TRBD2. This receptor was obtained from an adult in good health. CDR3 bases: TGCGCCAGCAGCTGGGGGACTAGCGGGGGTTACAATGAGCAGTTCTTC. This encodes CASSWGTSGGYNEQFF.